This paragraph reports one T cell receptor beta chain. The data originate from a study of blood T cell repertoires in COVID-19. TCRdb keeps only in-frame clones here, not all; method: immunoSEQ multiplex PCR. The sample lists around 290,000 clones, 90% seen once, with around 1.1% in the top ten. Living in 24 US areas, the participants were between 18 and 89 years of age. Which cohort a participant joined came from the clinical history participants gave. Two consecutive negative NP/OP PCR tests, clearance, or resolved symptoms defined Cohort 3 recovery. This sequence originates from a woman in her 30s who had recovered from COVID-19. What was sequenced was PBMCs or T cells enriched from blood (not recorded which).

The CDR3 DNA sequence: TGTGCCAGCAGCCCCCGACAGGGGGCCCTTGGTTCACCCCTCCACTTT. Its translation: CASSPRQGALGSPLHF. This rearrangement joins TRBV7-2 to TRBJ1-6, with 10 bases that match TRBD1. CDR3 length equals 16 residues. In germline, CDR1 is SGHTA, CDR2 FQGNSA. The J segment lost 9 bases and the V segment lost 5 bases, leaving 10 bases of the junction unmatched.